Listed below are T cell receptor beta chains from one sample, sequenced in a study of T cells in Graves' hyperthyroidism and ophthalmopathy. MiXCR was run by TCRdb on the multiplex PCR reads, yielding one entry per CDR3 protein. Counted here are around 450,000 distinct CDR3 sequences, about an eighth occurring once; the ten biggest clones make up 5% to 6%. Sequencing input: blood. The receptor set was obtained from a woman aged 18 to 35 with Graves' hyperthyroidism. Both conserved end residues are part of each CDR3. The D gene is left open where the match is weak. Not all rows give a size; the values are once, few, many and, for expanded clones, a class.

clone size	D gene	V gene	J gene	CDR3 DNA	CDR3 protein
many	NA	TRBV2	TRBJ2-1	TGTGCCAGCACAAAGCGCTCCTACAATGAGCAGTTCTTC	CASTKRSYNEQFF
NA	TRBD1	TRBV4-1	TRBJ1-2	TGCGCCAGCACCCAAGACAGGGGAAACTATGGCTACACCTTC	CASTQDRGNYGYTF
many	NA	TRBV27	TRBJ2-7	TGTGCCAGCAGTTTATTTGGGACGGGGTACGAGCAGTACTTC	CASSLFGTGYEQYF
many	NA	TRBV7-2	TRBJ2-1	TGTGCCAGCAGCTTAAGTTCTAGGTCGGGCAATGAGCAGTTCTTC	CASSLSSRSGNEQFF
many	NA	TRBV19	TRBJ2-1	TGTGCCAGTAGTATAGGTCCCTCGGATGAGCAGTTCTTC	CASSIGPSDEQFF
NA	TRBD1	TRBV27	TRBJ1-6	TGTGCCAGCAGTTATGACAGGGCTGGTTCACTCCTCCACTTT	CASSYDRAGSLLHF
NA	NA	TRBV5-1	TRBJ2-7	TGCGCCAGCAGCAGCCCTGGAGGCGTAAACAGCAACGAGCAGTACTTC	CASSSPGGVNSNEQYF
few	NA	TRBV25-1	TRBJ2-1	TGTGCCAGCAGTGACTGGGTCAATGAGCAGTTCTTC	CASSDWVNEQFF
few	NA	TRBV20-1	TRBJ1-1	TGCAGAGCCCCGAGGGGCGAAGCTTTCTTT	CRAPRGEAFF
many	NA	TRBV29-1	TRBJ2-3	TGCAGCGTCGCGGGTCAGGTCACAGATACGCAGTATTTT	CSVAGQVTDTQYF
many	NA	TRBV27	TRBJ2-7	TGTGCCAGCAGTCCACAGGGTTATAGGTCCTACGAGCAGTACTTC	CASSPQGYRSYEQYF
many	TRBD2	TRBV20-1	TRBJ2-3	TGCAGTGCCCGCCCGGGACTAGCGGGAGCGGATACGCAGTATTTT	CSARPGLAGADTQYF
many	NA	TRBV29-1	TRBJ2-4	TGCAGCGCCGGAGGACAGCTCGAAAACATTCAGTACTTC	CSAGGQLENIQYF
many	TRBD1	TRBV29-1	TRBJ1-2	TGCAGCGTTGAAGATAGGGGGCATCGTGGCTACACCTTC	CSVEDRGHRGYTF
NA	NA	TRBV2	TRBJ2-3	TGTGCCAGCGGTATGCGTGATACGCAGTATTTT	CASGMRDTQYF